This TCR beta chain was retrieved from a study of T cell responses to AZD1222 COVID-19 vaccine (dated by TCRdb to about 2021). Regarding the study in general: AZD1222 recipients with second doses at about 4 weeks or about 12 weeks were pooled, because spike-specific TCR depth and breadth did not differ between schedules. A total of around 240 trial participants underwent TCR sequencing, of whom 200 to 220 had received two doses of AZD1222 and 26 had received two doses of the MenACWY control vaccine. Trial participants were enrolled by age into subgroups of 18-55, 56-69 and 70-plus years, and around 150, 28 and 57 TCR-sequenced participants, respectively, were included in these subgroups.

The CDR3 regions of human TCRbeta chains were analyzed by immunosequencing. The published analysis was carried out like this. TCRs in the repertoires were compared against a reference library of SARS-CoV-2-specific TCRs that had been generated with the MIRA antigen-specificity platform. Breadth was defined as the fraction of unique TCRs that were SARS-CoV-2-associated. Depth was defined as the fraction of total T cells that were SARS-CoV-2-associated. Using the MIRA data, each spike-specific TCR was assigned both to the spike region to which the TCR was reactive and to a CD4 or CD8 class. Log10-transformed breadth and depth values were compared by one-way ANOVA with Sidak's multiple comparisons tests. Entries here come from immuneACCESS through TCRdb and include only in-frame sequences with V and J called. Some clones fail to appear in such tables; in the studies checked, an unresolved V gene covers under half of the shortfall, and the cause of the remainder is unknown. V, J and clone size derive from that table, while D and trimming were established from the DNA sequence. For this sample the table gives about 260,000 clones, of which just over 90% were detected only once. Approximately 0.52% of the sample goes to the ten largest clones.

General study outcomes and caveats: Nearly half of unique spike-specific TCRs reportedly recognized epitopes outside regions mutated in the B.1.351 and B.1.1.7 variants. Vaccine-associated CD4 TCRs spanned the whole spike protein, with dominant responses in regions 160-218 and 743-854. No day 14 peak-response samples were available, so repertoires were characterized only after the peak T cell response. A significant rise in spike-specific TCR breadth and depth was observed after two AZD1222 doses relative to day 0 and relative to MenACWY recipients. In the small 56-69-year group, the increase in depth fell short of significance, most likely because of low power. Conclusions about previously exposed vaccinees are limited, since just five or six AZD1222 recipients were seropositive for SARS-CoV-2 at baseline. Participants were mostly white British, with more females than males. The authors suggested clonal diversity may have been underestimated.

A remark on this clone: The antigen it recognizes is unknown. Base qualities are missing; no much larger clone stands one base away.

The CDR3 contains 18 residues, cysteine and phenylalanine counted. Only the CDR3 region is kept as DNA, spanning 54 bases read in frame from base 1. The germline V gene provides CDR1 LGHNA and CDR2 YNFKEQ. Between the V and J ends, shortened by 0 bases and 2 bases respectively, the junction contains 17 bases. The time point label on this specimen signifies: baseline before first vaccination. Vaccinee samples were obtained from the UK trials COV001 and COV002, which included a single-blind randomized controlled phase 2/3 trial of AZD1222 (ChAdOx1 nCoV-19) in healthy adults. For TCRbeta chain sequencing, PBMC samples were collected from trial participants at day 0 and at day 28 after the second dose.

This material consisted of peripheral blood, taken on day 0 of AZD1222 vaccination. The chain joins TRBV4-2 to TRBJ1-5; possibly the D gene is TRBD1, per 5 matching bases. The clonotype was recovered from an adult in good health. The CDR3 region: CASSQDAIRAFGNQPQHF. The sequence in DNA is TGTGCCAGCAGCCAAGATGCGATCAGGGCATTCGGCAATCAGCCCCAGCATTTT.